What follows are 23 T cell receptor beta chains derived from one specimen sequenced in a study of T-cell memory formation after mild COVID-19. TCRdb fed the 5' RACE reads into MiXCR, producing one record per CDR3 protein. The sample has about 620,000 distinct CDR3 sequences; around 17% are singletons. Sequenced: PBMCs or a T cell subset sorted from them (not recorded which). The receptors here all came from an adult woman who had mild COVID-19 (a few samples of this study predate the infection). Cell type and time point are not known.

This chain links TRBV5-1 with TRBJ1-3, with a tentative D call TRBD1 (6 bases). Trimming took 3 bases from V and 3 from J, leaving 19 bases between them. In germline, CDR1 is SGHRS, CDR2 YFSETQ. The CDR3 totals 17 residues. The CDR3 DNA is TGCGCCAGCAGCTGGGGGCCCGGGACAACAGATGGAAACACCATATATTTT. It is translated as CASSWGPGTTDGNTIYF.

This chain links TRBV4-1 with TRBJ1-5; 7 positions agree with TRBD1. The CDR3 contains 13 residues. CDR1 is MGHRA and CDR2 is YSYEKL in the germline V gene. V shed 8 bases and J 3 bases; nucleotides not matched to a gene: 4. As DNA, the CDR3 is TGCGCCAGCGGACAGGCGGTCAATCAGCCCCAGCATTTT. The encoded protein is CASGQAVNQPQHF.

This clonotype came up a few times. The V gene is TRBV4-1, the J gene TRBJ1-1, with TRBD1 as a possible D gene (5 bases). CDR3 length: 15 amino acids. Trimming removed 4 bases from V and 4 bases from J, with 16 bases in between. The V gene's germline CDR1 is MGHRA and CDR2 YSYEKL. CDR3 DNA: TGCGCCAGCAGCCGGAACGAGGGGTACGTCACTGAAGCTTTCTTT. This gives the protein CASSRNEGYVTEAFF.

The V gene is TRBV24-1, the J gene TRBJ2-5, with D tentatively TRBD2 (5 bases). The CDR3 is made up of 15 amino acids. Germline V gene lookup returns CDR1 KGHDR and CDR2 SFDVKD. Between the trimmed V and J ends, which lost 1 base and 1 base, there was a span of 9 bases. The CDR3 nucleotides are TGTGCCACCAGTGATTTAACCGGGATCCAAGAGACCCAGTACTTC. It is translated as CATSDLTGIQETQYF.

This clonotype was detected a few times. This chain uses TRBV7-8 with TRBJ2-1, with TRBD2 matching 10 bases. Germline loops: CDR1 SGHVS, CDR2 FQNEAQ. This CDR3 spans 15 amino acids. The V segment lost 3 bases and the J segment 13 bases; nucleotides outside the gene matches: 12. In nucleotides, the CDR3 is TGTGCCAGCAGCTTCGGGACTAGCGTCTTGATCTCCCAGTTCTTC. Translation gives CASSFGTSVLISQFF.

This clonotype was counted many times. The CDR3 DNA follows: TGTGCCAGCACCCGAGGGGGAGGACTTAATGAAAAACTGTTTTTT. The encoded protein is CASTRGGGLNEKLFF. The chain is built from TRBV5-6 and TRBJ1-4; maybe TRBD1 (6 bases). Trimming stripped 6 bases from V and 4 bases from J, with 16 bases between. The CDR3 spans 15 residues. Germline assignment: CDR1 SGHDT and CDR2 YYEEEE.

This clonotype was counted between two and nine times. V is TRBV14 and J is TRBJ1-2; unclear D gene. The V gene lost 4 bases and the J gene lost 4 bases, with 22 bases spanning the gap. CDR3 length: 17 amino acids. CDR1 is SGHDN, CDR2 FVKESK, per germline. CDR3 coding DNA: TGTGCCAGCAGCCGGTCCGTCGTAAGGGTCGGCGGCTATGGCTACACCTTC. Protein: CASSRSVVRVGGYGYTF.

The chain combines TRBV19 with TRBJ1-3; D is possibly TRBD1 (5 bases). V lost 5 bases to trimming and J lost 0 bases, with 14 bases between them. Germline V gene data show CDR1 as LNHDA and CDR2 as SQIVND (reference sequence). This CDR3 is built from 16 residues. This chain's CDR3 is CASSSPRTNSGNTIYF. The CDR3 bases are TGTGCCAGTAGTTCACCCAGGACAAACTCTGGAAACACCATATATTTT. The full variable domain, completed using reference TRBV19 and TRBJ1-3, is DGGITQSPKYLFRKEGQNVTLSCEQNLNHDAMYWYRQDPGQGLRLIYYSQIVNDFQKGDIAEGYSVSREKKESFPLTVTSAQKNPTAFYLCASSSPRTNSGNTIYFGEGSWLTVV.

V gene TRBV29-1 combines with J gene TRBJ1-3; no clear D gene. CDR1 is SQVTM, CDR2 ANQGSEA, per germline. V was pared by 0 bases and J by 10 bases, with 10 bases between. This CDR3 is 12 amino acids long. CDR3 residues: CSVEEPGATIYF. CDR3 nucleotide sequence: TGCAGCGTTGAAGAGCCGGGCGCGACCATATATTTT.

The chain employs TRBV4-1 and TRBJ2-5; the D call may be TRBD1 or TRBD2 (6 bases each). Germline CDR1 MGHRA, CDR2 YSYEKL. The CDR3 consists of 16 residues. Trimming pared 3 bases from V and 1 base from J, leaving 15 bases between. For the CDR3, the DNA is TGCGCCAGCAGCCACGGGGCCGGGGGCCCCCAAGAGACCCAGTACTTC. It specifies CASSHGAGGPQETQYF.

A few counts support this clonotype. This chain connects TRBV18 to TRBJ2-2; D possibly corresponds to TRBD1 (5 bases). CDR1 and CDR2 from the germline V gene are KGHSH and LQKENI. V was cut by 0 bases and J by 0 bases, with 8 bases left in between. This CDR3 region has 16 residues. The CDR3 sequence is CASSPPRTTNTGELFF. The CDR3 bases are TGTGCCAGCTCACCACCGAGGACAACGAACACCGGGGAGCTGTTTTTT.

The chain combines TRBV24-1 with TRBJ2-2; perhaps TRBD1 as D (6 bases). V was trimmed by 4 bases and J by 6 bases, leaving 11 bases between them. The CDR3 has 14 residues. Per the germline V gene, CDR1 is KGHDR and CDR2 is SFDVKD. The CDR3 sequence is CATSDVDRSGELFF. The CDR3 DNA reads as TGTGCCACCAGTGACGTTGACAGGTCCGGGGAGCTGTTTTTT.

Only a few counts were recorded for this clonotype. This chain uses TRBV19 with TRBJ2-3; unclear D gene. CDR3 length: 12 amino acids. Germline V lookup: CDR1 LNHDA, CDR2 SQIVND (reference sequence). Trimming removed 6 bases at V and 6 bases at J, with 10 bases between. The CDR3 loop reads CASRAGLDTQYF. The CDR3 DNA reads as TGTGCCAGTAGGGCCGGATTGGATACGCAGTATTTT.

The rearrangement joins TRBV7-8 to TRBJ2-3; D ambiguous. With 2 bases removed from V and 0 bases from J, the gap between germline ends came to 9 bases. The CDR3 runs 15 residues. Germline V gene sequence: CDR1 SGHVS, CDR2 FQNEAQ. For the CDR3, the DNA is TGTGCCAGCAGCTTAATACGGCAGAGCACAGATACGCAGTATTTT. Protein: CASSLIRQSTDTQYF.

CDR3: CASTIDALEKLFF. Written as DNA, the CDR3 is TGTGCCAGCACCATTGACGCCCTTGAAAAACTGTTTTTT. The chain carries TRBV12-3 or TRBV12-4 and TRBJ1-4, with D uncertain. V was clipped by 7 bases and J by 7 bases, with 13 bases between them. This CDR3 is 13 amino acids long.

The rearrangement uses TRBV7-6 and TRBJ2-7, with TRBD2 identical over 11 bases. The CDR3 has 17 residues. V shed 0 bases, J shed 4 bases, and the junction held 8 bases outside the gene matches. Germline assignment: CDR1 SGHVS and CDR2 FNYEAQ. Here the CDR3 DNA reads TGTGCCAGCAGCTTAGCCCAAGAGACTAGCGGGGATTACGAGCAGTACTTC. This sequence encodes CASSLAQETSGDYEQYF.

This clonotype was seen more than once but under ten times. The chain has TRBV20-1 and TRBJ1-1; a possible D gene is TRBD1 (5 bases). Germline values: CDR1 DFQATT, CDR2 SNEGSKA (reference sequence). This CDR3 is built from 14 residues. Trimming took off 0 bases at V and 8 bases at J, with 16 bases between the two ends. The CDR3 sequence is CSARDRAAGGEAFF. The CDR3 nucleotides are TGCAGTGCTAGAGATCGGGCAGCCGGGGGGGAAGCTTTCTTT.

The rearrangement joins TRBV15 to TRBJ2-4, with 7 bases identical to TRBD1. This CDR3 is 17 amino acids long. Germline values: CDR1 LNHNV, CDR2 YYDKDF (reference sequence). V gave up 3 bases and J gave up 0 bases; unmatched junction bases: 8. The CDR3 nucleotides read TGTGCCACCAGCAGCACCGGGACAGCCCTAGCCAAAAACATTCAGTACTTC. Translated: CATSSTGTALAKNIQYF.

J is TRBJ2-7 and V is TRBV5-6; the match to TRBD1 covers 11 bases. Germline CDR1 and CDR2: SGHDT and YYEEEE. V gave up 7 bases and J gave up 6 bases; unmatched junction bases: 6. CDR3 size: 13 residues. The CDR3 loop is CASRRDRGIEQYF. DNA of the CDR3: TGTGCCAGCCGAAGGGACAGGGGGATCGAGCAGTACTTC.

The CDR3 DNA reads TGTGCCAGCGGCGGCGGGAGTTCAGAGACCCAGTACTTC. This translates into CASGGGSSETQYF. The V and J genes are TRBV12-3 or TRBV12-4 and TRBJ2-5; 7 bases match TRBD2. This CDR3 is 13 amino acids long. V lost 8 bases to trimming and J lost 4 bases; unmatched junction nucleotides: 7.

The table lists this clonotype with a few counts. The chain combines TRBV5-5 with TRBJ2-7, with D possibly being TRBD1 (6 bases). With 1 base removed from V and 3 bases from J, the gap between germline ends came to 11 bases. The CDR3 covers 14 residues. Germline CDR1 and CDR2: SGHKS and YYEKEE (reference sequence). CDR3 region: CASSLMGHNYEQYF. The CDR3 bases are TGTGCCAGCAGCTTGATGGGACACAACTACGAGCAGTACTTC.

This clonotype came up a few times. The chain links TRBV20-1 to TRBJ2-1; no clear D gene. V was shortened by 6 bases and J by 4 bases, with 16 bases between the two germline ends. Germline CDR1 is DFQATT and CDR2 is SNEGSKA (reference sequence). The CDR3 is 14 residues long. The CDR3 bases are TGCAGTGCGCACGAGGCCCTTAGGTACAATGAGCAGTTCTTC. Its translation is CSAHEALRYNEQFF.

CDR3 protein: CASSYFTEAFF. DNA for the CDR3: TGTGCCAGCAGCTACTTTACTGAAGCTTTCTTT. The rearrangement joins TRBV7-2 to TRBJ1-1; D ambiguous. This CDR3 region has 11 residues. Germline V gene sequence: CDR1 SGHTA, CDR2 FQGNSA. V was pared by 4 bases and J by 5 bases, with 5 bases between.